The 22 T cell receptor beta chains reported below all come from one sample, sequenced in a study of T-cell memory formation after mild COVID-19. TCRdb reprocessed the 5' RACE reads with MiXCR, giving one entry per CDR3 protein. The table lists about 160,000 distinct CDR3 sequences, around a third of them singletons, with around 12% in the top ten. The sequencing input was PBMCs or a T cell subset sorted from them (not recorded which). These receptors were obtained from an adult woman who had mild COVID-19 (a few samples of this study predate the infection). Cell type and time point are not known.

The rearrangement links TRBV7-2 to TRBJ2-3; 12 positions match TRBD2. CDR1 SGHTA and CDR2 FQGNSA come from the germline V gene. The CDR3 consists of 17 residues. With V trimmed by 2 bases and J by 4 bases, 7 bases remained unmatched. The CDR3 coding sequence is TGTGCCAGCAGCTTAAAGGCTAGCGGGAGGGGACCAGATACGCAGTATTTT. Protein: CASSLKASGRGPDTQYF.

V and J are TRBV10-3 and TRBJ1-2; TRBD1 is a possible D gene (5 bases). Trimming pared 2 bases from V and 4 bases from J, leaving 8 bases between. Germline assignment: CDR1 ENHRY and CDR2 SYGVKD. This CDR3 comprises 13 residues. The CDR3 DNA reads TGTGCCATCAGTGAGACAGGAGGCTATGGCTACACCTTC. Its protein product is CAISETGGYGYTF.

The CDR3 spells CAISESRGPLSTDTQYF. The CDR3 coding sequence is TGTGCCATCAGTGAGTCGAGAGGTCCCCTAAGCACAGATACGCAGTATTTT. The chain combines TRBV10-3 with TRBJ2-3; D gene ambiguous. The V gene's germline CDR1 is ENHRY and CDR2 SYGVKD. V lost 0 bases to trimming and J lost 0 bases, with 13 bases between them. The CDR3 is 17 amino acids.

The V gene is TRBV2, the J gene TRBJ1-4, with unresolved D. Trimming removed 7 bases at V and 1 base at J, with 4 bases between. The length of the CDR3 is 12 residues. CDR1 is SNHLY, CDR2 FYNNEI, per germline. The CDR3 reads CASKGTNEKLFF. The CDR3, as DNA: TGTGCCAGCAAAGGAACTAATGAAAAACTGTTTTTT.

V is TRBV12-3 or TRBV12-4 and J is TRBJ1-1; D perhaps matches TRBD1 (5 bases). This CDR3 region has 15 residues. V shed 6 bases and J shed 0 bases, with 14 bases lying between them. CDR3 coding DNA: TGTGCCAGCAGCTACCCGACAGTTATGAACACTGAAGCTTTCTTT. Translation: CASSYPTVMNTEAFF.

As concerns this clonotype: Sequence at one end of the junction differs from germline and may be a read error. The V and J genes are TRBV12-3 or TRBV12-4 and TRBJ2-1; 15 nucleotides line up with TRBD2. The CDR3 loop spans 16 amino acids. The CDR3 nucleotides read TGTGACAGCAGTTTAGGGACTAGCGGGGGGTATCATGAGCAGTTCTTC. Protein sequence: CDSSLGTSGGYHEQFF.

This clonotype was detected only a few times. This chain uses TRBV20-1 with TRBJ2-7; D remains unclear. This CDR3 is built from 13 residues. From germline, CDR1 is DFQATT and CDR2 SNEGSKA (reference sequence). The CDR3: CRGLVIGNHEQYF. The CDR3, as DNA: TGCAGGGGCCTGGTGATAGGAAACCACGAGCAGTACTTC.

The chain links TRBV5-1 to TRBJ1-4; 8 bases fit TRBD1. The CDR3 length is 17 residues. Germline-derived CDR1 and CDR2 are SGHRS and YFSETQ. V dropped 2 bases and J dropped 7; count of bases not matched to a gene: 13. The CDR3: CASSLDRGPTRGEKLFF. For the CDR3, the DNA is TGCGCCAGCAGCTTAGACAGGGGCCCGACCCGTGGTGAAAAACTGTTTTTT.

This clonotype was counted a few times. The CDR3 bases are TGCGCCAGCAGCCAAGATCCAGGAGGGGCAAGGGTCCAGTACTTC. Its translation is CASSQDPGGARVQYF. The chain joins TRBV4-1 to TRBJ2-5, with a weak D call TRBD2 (6 bases). V was cut by 0 bases and J by 10 bases, with 18 bases left in between. The CDR3 totals 15 residues. Germline V CDR1 and CDR2: MGHRA, YSYEKL.

The chain carries TRBV3-1 and TRBJ2-7; D is unclear. The CDR3 has 14 residues. The germline CDR1 and CDR2 sequences are LGHDT and YNNKEL (reference sequence). The V gene lost 3 bases and the J gene lost 0 bases, with 9 bases spanning the gap. The CDR3: CASSHRQSSYEQYF. The DNA for the CDR3 is TGTGCCAGCAGCCACAGACAAAGCTCCTACGAGCAGTACTTC.

This clonotype appeared a few times. The chain employs TRBV28 and TRBJ2-7, with D perhaps matching TRBD2 (6 bases). This CDR3 spans 15 amino acids. CDR1 is MDHEN and CDR2 is SYDVKM in the germline V gene. The V end was cut by 5 bases, the J end by 2 bases, with 16 bases between. The chain's CDR3 is CASSPHEAGTYEQYF. The CDR3 DNA is TGTGCCAGCAGTCCCCACGAGGCGGGAACCTACGAGCAGTACTTC.

The rearrangement joins TRBV12-3 or TRBV12-4 to TRBJ2-5; D might be TRBD1 (5 bases). The CDR3 length is 13 residues. The germline V and J ends were trimmed by 6 bases and 4 bases, with 12 bases remaining between them. Here the CDR3 reads CASRPRQTETQYF. For the CDR3, the DNA is TGTGCCAGCAGACCACGACAGACAGAGACCCAGTACTTC.

A few counts support this clonotype. This chain connects TRBV12-3 or TRBV12-4 to TRBJ1-1, with D hard to call. V gave up 3 bases and J gave up 4 bases, with 9 bases separating them. This CDR3 comprises 13 residues. The CDR3 DNA sequence: TGTGCCAGCAGTTTTGGGGTCCGCACTGAAGCTTTCTTT. It translates to CASSFGVRTEAFF.

This clonotype was picked up a small number of times. One end of the junction fails to match germline, which may point to a read error. The rearrangement links TRBV7-8 to TRBJ1-1; 8 bases line up with TRBD1. The germline V gene encodes CDR1 SGHVS and CDR2 FQNEAQ. There are 14 residues in the CDR3. Here the CDR3 reads CASSSQGEKEPRRF. In nucleotides, the CDR3 is TGTGCCAGCAGCTCACAGGGGGAGAAAGAACCTCGGAGATTT.

This rearrangement joins TRBV20-1 to TRBJ2-7; the match to TRBD2 covers 8 bases. CDR1 is DFQATT and CDR2 is SNEGSKA in the germline V gene (reference sequence). The CDR3 loop spans 15 amino acids. J gave up 6 bases and V 1 base, and 11 bases lay outside the gene matches. CDR3 nucleotides: TGCAGTGCTAGAGTTCGGGGGGGTATTCGGAGCGAGCAGTACTTC. This encodes CSARVRGGIRSEQYF.

This chain links TRBV7-9 with TRBJ2-1, with D perhaps being TRBD1 or TRBD2 (5 bases each). The CDR3 is made up of 16 amino acids. Trimming removed 5 bases from V and 0 bases from J, with 14 bases in between. Per the germline V gene, CDR1 is SEHNR and CDR2 is FQNEAQ (reference sequence). The CDR3 coding sequence is TGTGCCAGCAGCATAGGGGTTCGGGACTCCTACAATGAGCAGTTCTTC. As protein: CASSIGVRDSYNEQFF.

The CDR3 loop reads CASSFREERGKNIQYF. For the CDR3, the DNA is TGTGCCAGCAGTTTTAGGGAGGAGAGGGGCAAAAACATTCAGTACTTC. This chain uses TRBV28 with TRBJ2-4; TRBD2 is a possible D gene (6 bases). The CDR3 covers 16 residues. V was clipped by 3 bases and J by 3 bases, with 15 bases between them. CDR1 MDHEN and CDR2 SYDVKM come from the germline V gene.

This chain joins TRBV11-2 and TRBJ1-1; perhaps TRBD1 as D (5 bases). Trimming shortened V by 10 bases and J by 6 bases, and 18 bases separated the two germline ends. Germline assignment: CDR1 SGHAT and CDR2 FQNNGV. The CDR3 loop spans 13 amino acids. This CDR3 reads CATQLGPISEAFF. In DNA form, the CDR3 reads TGTGCCACCCAACTGGGACCGATTTCTGAAGCTTTCTTT.

The chain is built from TRBV4-1 and TRBJ2-7; TRBD1 matches at 7 bases. The CDR3 length is 16 residues. The J segment lost 0 bases and the V segment lost 0 bases, leaving 5 bases of the junction unmatched. Germline CDR1 and CDR2: MGHRA and YSYEKL. CDR3 sequence (DNA): TGCGCCAGCAGCCAAGATTGGGGACAGAGCTCCTACGAGCAGTACTTC. The encoded protein is CASSQDWGQSSYEQYF.

This clonotype came up a few times. The J gene is TRBJ2-5, the V gene TRBV6-2 or TRBV6-3; no reliable D call. The germline CDR1 and CDR2 sequences are MNHEY and SVGEGT. Trimming shortened V by 2 bases and J by 4 bases, and 17 bases separated the two germline ends. CDR3 length equals 16 residues. The chain's CDR3 is CASSYPSEWARETQYF. In DNA form, the CDR3 reads TGTGCCAGCAGTTACCCCTCCGAGTGGGCTAGAGAGACCCAGTACTTC.

This chain uses TRBV7-6 with TRBJ1-1; D uncertain. CDR3 length: 14 amino acids. Per the germline V gene, CDR1 is SGHVS and CDR2 is FNYEAQ. V was clipped by 0 bases and J by 4 bases, with 9 bases between them. CDR3 in amino acids: CASSLAGGITEAFF. The CDR3 bases are TGTGCCAGCAGCTTAGCGGGAGGGATCACTGAAGCTTTCTTT.

The J gene is TRBJ1-5, the V gene TRBV30, with TRBD1 matching over 8 bases. V lost 0 bases to trimming and J lost 6 bases; unmatched junction nucleotides: 7. The CDR3 has 15 amino acids. Germline V gives CDR1 GTSNPN, CDR2 SVGIG (reference sequence). CDR3 amino acids: CAWSVLTGTGQPQHF. CDR3 sequence (DNA): TGTGCCTGGAGTGTCTTGACAGGGACAGGTCAGCCCCAGCATTTT.